This T cell receptor (beta chain) was profiled in a study of T cell responses to AZD1222 COVID-19 vaccine. TCRdb's table, derived via immunoSEQ multiplex PCR, lists solely in-frame clones and lacks some. This sample has 150,000 to 180,000 clones, with 90% found just once. Whole-study findings and limits: Sampled repertoires all dated from after the peak T cell response. Reports say nearly half of spike-specific TCRs go after unmutated variant regions. Just 6 or 7 people given AZD1222 tested seropositive at baseline.

V dropped 4 bases and J dropped 8; count of bases not matched to a gene: 10. Germline V gene data show CDR1 as GTSNPN and CDR2 as SVGIG (reference sequence). The CDR3 is made up of 13 amino acids. With respect to this clone: Its specificity is unknown.

This receptor was identified in an adult in good health. The V and J genes are TRBV30 and TRBJ1-2; TRBD1 matches 7 bases. Sequences were derived from peripheral blood, sampled on day 0 of AZD1222 vaccination. CDR3 DNA sequence: TGTGCCTGGACCGCAAAGGGGGCTAGGGGCTACACCTTC. Translation: CAWTAKGARGYTF.